What follows are 5 T cell receptor beta chains derived from one specimen sequenced in a study of cytomegalovirus exposure and HLA in healthy donors. Primers included in the PCR were 60 Vbeta and 13 Jbeta primers. Libraries were prepared by immunoSEQ multiplex PCR; TCRdb keeps only in-frame clonotypes and omits some of them. Its listing shows about 65,000 clones. The specimen sequenced was PBMCs. All receptors come from a boy between 10 and 17 years old in good health and CMV-seronegative.

V gene TRBV5-8 combines with J gene TRBJ2-1; 13 bases map to TRBD2. CDR3 size: 16 residues. Trimming removed 0 bases from V and 3 bases from J; junction bases left unmatched: 0. The germline CDR1 and CDR2 sequences are SGHTS and YDEGEE. The CDR3 here is CASSLGTSGGYNEQFF. CDR3 sequence (DNA): TGTGCCAGCAGCTTGGGGACTAGCGGGGGCTACAATGAGCAGTTCTTC.

The V call is TRBV7-9, the J call TRBJ1-4; D gene ambiguous. Germline CDR1 SEHNR, CDR2 FQNEAQ (reference sequence). The V and J ends lost 1 base and 2 bases respectively, with 8 bases between them. CDR3 length equals 15 residues. CDR3 loop: CASSLGDYTNEKLFF. The CDR3 DNA follows: TGTGCCAGCAGCTTAGGTGACTATACTAATGAAAAACTGTTTTTT.

The chain recombines TRBV6-1 with TRBJ2-1; TRBD1 aligns across 9 bases. This CDR3 has 13 residues. V shed 10 bases, J shed 6 bases, and the junction held 7 bases outside the gene matches. The germline CDR1 and CDR2 sequences are MNHNS and SASEGT. DNA of the CDR3: TGTGCCATTATAGGGACAGGGTTCAATGAGCAGTTCTTC. Its protein is CAIIGTGFNEQFF.

This sequence joins TRBV2 and TRBJ2-5, with TRBD2 matching over 9 bases. CDR1 and CDR2 from the germline V gene are SNHLY and FYNNEI. The J segment lost 4 bases and the V segment lost 8 bases, leaving 8 bases of the junction unmatched. The CDR3 sequence is 14 residues long. CDR3: CASRGGGGGETQYF. CDR3 in DNA: TGTGCCAGCCGCGGGGGCGGGGGGGGAGAGACCCAGTACTTC.

This chain joins TRBV19 and TRBJ2-1, with 7 bases identical to TRBD2. CDR3 length equals 14 residues. Germline-derived CDR1 and CDR2 are LNHDA and SQIVND (reference sequence). Unmatched junction bases numbered 13, after V lost 6 bases and J lost 11 bases. As DNA, the CDR3 is TGTGCCAGTAGATCCCGGGACTACCTGCACAAGCAGTTCTTC. Its protein is CASRSRDYLHKQFF.